Sequencing of this TCR beta chain was carried out in a study of T cell repertoires in cytomegalovirus infection. Whole-study context: HLA-C-restricted CMV epitopes, recently identified, and well-studied HLA-B-restricted ones were used by the study. Matching HLA type, along with CMV infection, was indicated by public TCR beta signatures.

Broader study findings: Predominance within the ex vivo response was attributable to HLA-C-restricted CMV-specific TCR beta clonotypes. Summed public TCR beta family frequency identified CMV carriers bearing the relevant HLA.

A single record per CDR3 protein comes from TCRdb applying MiXCR to the reads. The sample includes approximately 300,000 distinct CDR3 sequences, roughly 25% of them seen just once. As to this clonotype: What it binds is not known.

J lost 3 bases, V lost 1 base, and 2 bases had no gene match. The CDR3 extends over 14 amino acids. From germline, CDR1 is MGHRA and CDR2 YSYEKL. The chain carries TRBV4-1 and TRBJ2-7; 8 nucleotides match TRBD1. Sample: cultured PBMCs, taken from culture after CMV antigen stimulation. This receptor was identified in a human donor in good health (CMV status not recorded). Some clones in this sample may be carry-over from other donors' samples. The CDR3 DNA reads TGCGCCAGCAGCCAAGGACAGGGGAACTACGAGCAGTACTTC. Translation: CASSQGQGNYEQYF.